This TCR beta chain was observed in a study of read filtering for tumor transcriptome and immune sequencing. Study information: Whole-transcriptome libraries were prepared after DNase treatment. RNA-seq yielded only roughly 85 to 1,400 TCR reads, IR-seq about 3.5 to 10.27 million. Study-level findings and limits: This fraction held mixed bone marrow immune cells after CD138-negative sorting.

This clonotype was seen at least ten times. Its antigen remains unknown. The library was built from around 400 ng RNA with molecular barcoded adaptors for alpha/delta and beta/gamma chains. MiXCR, run by TCRdb on the reads, gives a single entry per CDR3 protein. The table records approximately 93,000 distinct CDR3 sequences, 20% to 25% of them present only once. This CDR3 has 13 residues. V shed 6 bases, J shed 3 bases, and the junction held 4 bases outside the gene matches. Germline V CDR1 and CDR2: SQVTM, ANQGSEA. Sequenced: a population of CD138-negative cells sorted from bone marrow. The rearrangement links TRBV29-1 to TRBJ2-2; the match to TRBD1 covers 7 bases. This TCR was sampled from a donor over 35 with multiple myeloma. The CDR3 region is CSVLGTDTGELFF. The CDR3 DNA reads as TGCAGCGTGCTAGGGACAGACACCGGGGAGCTGTTTTTT.